Listed here are 7 T cell receptor beta chains from one sample, sequenced in a study of T cells after yellow fever vaccination. TCRdb processed the 5' RACE reads anew with MiXCR; each CDR3 protein has one entry. This table has about 320,000 distinct CDR3 sequences, around 10% appearing once. The sample in question was CD4+ T cells sorted from PBMCs, obtained 45 days after the yellow fever booster vaccination. These receptors originate from a man younger than 35 who received the YFV17D yellow fever vaccine.

V usage is TRBV7-2 and J usage is TRBJ1-2, with 8 nucleotides matching TRBD1. Germline V lookup: CDR1 SGHTA, CDR2 FQGNSA. The V segment lost 5 bases and the J segment 3 bases; nucleotides outside the gene matches: 11. The CDR3 totals 16 residues. CDR3 nucleotide sequence: TGTGCCAGCAGCGCCCCCCCCGGACAGGGAGACTATGGCTACACCTTC. Amino acids: CASSAPPGQGDYGYTF.

This clonotype was counted between two and nine times. The chain is built from TRBV20-1 and TRBJ2-7, with 8 bases lining up with TRBD1. V was pared by 4 bases and J by 2 bases, with 4 bases of the junction left unmatched. The CDR3 is 13 amino acids. CDR1 is DFQATT and CDR2 is SNEGSKA in the germline V gene (reference sequence). The CDR3 DNA reads TGCAGTGCTACAGGGGGCTATACCTACGAGCAGTACTTC. Amino acids: CSATGGYTYEQYF.

This clonotype has just a few counts. The rearrangement links TRBV7-8 to TRBJ2-5, with a weak D call TRBD1 (5 bases). V was clipped by 5 bases and J by 0 bases, with 16 bases between them. CDR3 length: 16 amino acids. Germline CDR1 reads SGHVS; CDR2 reads FQNEAQ. Here the CDR3 DNA reads TGTGCCAGCAGCCTGCGACAGATTGGCCACCAAGAGACCCAGTACTTC. This gives the protein CASSLRQIGHQETQYF.

This rearrangement joins TRBV5-1 to TRBJ1-3; no clear D. Germline V CDR1 and CDR2: SGHRS, YFSETQ. The V and J ends lost 4 bases and 0 bases respectively, with 11 bases between them. The CDR3 has 15 residues. Written as DNA, the CDR3 is TGCGCCAGCAGCCCCGGACGGTACTCTGGAAACACCATATATTTT. As protein: CASSPGRYSGNTIYF.

In this sample, this clonotype turned up a few times. The gene calls are TRBV20-1 and TRBJ1-5; TRBD1 matches at 7 bases. The CDR3 runs 13 residues. Germline V gives CDR1 DFQATT, CDR2 SNEGSKA (reference sequence). V trimming: 3 bases; J trimming: 6 bases; junction bases outside the gene matches: 5. CDR3 region: CSARRQGGQPQHF. CDR3 sequence (DNA): TGCAGTGCTAGGAGACAGGGCGGTCAGCCCCAGCATTTT.

Many counts were recorded for this clonotype. The rearrangement joins TRBV6-5 to TRBJ1-6, with D unclear. Germline CDR1 MNHEY, CDR2 SVGAGI. The CDR3 extends over 12 amino acids. V lost 2 bases and J lost 16, with 12 bases in between. The DNA for the CDR3 is TGTGCCAGCAGTTACCGGGGTAGGGAGCTCCACTTT. It is translated as CASSYRGRELHF.

This clonotype was observed at least ten times. V usage is TRBV30 and J usage is TRBJ1-1, with TRBD1 matching 9 bases. CDR3 length equals 14 residues. Germline lookup yields CDR1 GTSNPN and CDR2 SVGIG (reference sequence). V lost 5 bases to trimming and J lost 0 bases; unmatched junction nucleotides: 4. CDR3 amino acids: CAWYRGRVNTEAFF. In nucleotides, the CDR3 is TGTGCCTGGTACAGGGGGCGGGTGAACACTGAAGCTTTCTTT.